Sequencing of this TCR beta chain was carried out in a study of CD8 T cells in ankylosing spondylitis. Study-level results: One TCR beta motif, made up of fewer than 10 highly homologous variants, appeared characteristic of ankylosing spondylitis blood.

This clonotype was detected ten times or more. As yet, its antigen is unknown. Each TCR beta library was made by quantitative 5'-RACE that incorporated molecular barcodes. TCRdb used MiXCR to reprocess the 5' RACE reads, holding one entry per CDR3 protein. The sample holds a few hundred thousand distinct CDR3 sequences, 6.5% to 10% seen once. The CDR3 spans 13 residues. V dropped 8 bases and J dropped 5 bases, with 13 bases sitting between them. The germline V gene encodes CDR1 MDHEN and CDR2 SYDVKM. The V gene is TRBV28, the J gene TRBJ1-5, with D uncertain. The TCR sequence derives from a male donor with ankylosing spondylitis. Sequenced sample: blood, either unsorted or a sorted T cell fraction (not recorded which). The DNA for the CDR3 is TGTGCCAGCCTTGGCAGGCCGGATCAGCCCCAGCATTTT. Its protein is CASLGRPDQPQHF. Drawing the rest from reference TRBV28 and TRBJ1-5, the complete variable domain is DVKVTQSSRYLVKRTGEKVFLECVQDMDHENMFWYRQDPGLGLRLIYFSYDVKMKEKGDIPEGYSVSREKKERFSLILESASTNQTSMYLCASLGRPDQPQHFGDGTRLSIL.